Below are 14 T cell receptor beta chains sequenced from a single sample in a study of cytomegalovirus exposure and HLA in healthy donors. 13 Jbeta primers and 60 Vbeta primers were used for the PCR. Libraries were prepared by immunoSEQ multiplex PCR; TCRdb keeps only in-frame clonotypes and omits some of them. The profile shows about 200,000 clones, around 85% of them singletons. The specimen was PBMCs. Source of these receptors: a man aged 18 to 29 in good health and CMV-seronegative.

V is TRBV18 and J is TRBJ1-4; 7 bases are shared with TRBD1. The CDR3 is 15 amino acids. Germline V gene sequence: CDR1 KGHSH, CDR2 LQKENI. The V and J ends lost 4 bases and 0 bases, in that order; junction bases with no gene match: 2. The CDR3, as DNA: TGTGCCAGCTCACGGACAGGCCCAACTAATGAAAAACTGTTTTTT. Translating gives CASSRTGPTNEKLFF. Complete variable domain (other parts from reference TRBV18 and TRBJ1-4): NAGVMQNPRHLVRRRGQEARLRCSPMKGHSHVYWYRQLPEEGLKFMVYLQKENIIDESGMPKERFSAEFPKEGPSILRIQQVVRGDSAAYFCASSRTGPTNEKLFFGSGTQLSVL.

The genes are TRBV10-3 and TRBJ2-7, with a tentative D call TRBD1 (6 bases). V was trimmed by 11 bases and J by 5 bases, leaving 19 bases between them. This CDR3 region has 13 residues. Germline CDR1 and CDR2: ENHRY and SYGVKD. CDR3 sequence (DNA): TGTGCCGGTAAGGCTAGGGGGAGCCACGAGCAGTACTTC. It codes for CAGKARGSHEQYF.

J is TRBJ2-7 and V is TRBV7-2, with 8 bases lining up with TRBD2. Germline CDR1 is SGHTA and CDR2 is FQGNSA. Germline trimming cut 5 bases from V and 4 bases from J; bases unmatched to any gene: 10. The CDR3 contains 15 residues. The CDR3 nucleotides are TGTGCCAGCAGCCCCCCGGGGACTAGTCGGTACGAGCAGTACTTC. It codes for CASSPPGTSRYEQYF.

The chain recombines TRBV2 with TRBJ2-7; TRBD2 might be the D (5 bases). The germline V and J ends were trimmed by 4 bases and 0 bases, with 7 bases remaining between them. In germline, CDR1 is SNHLY, CDR2 FYNNEI. CDR3 length: 13 amino acids. The CDR3 loop reads CASSVRVSYEQYF. For the CDR3, the DNA is TGTGCCAGCAGTGTGAGGGTCTCCTACGAGCAGTACTTC.

With respect to this clone: At the DNA level, this CDR3 is encoded by other sequences in the same sample as well. The chain uses TRBV5-6 and TRBJ2-4, with D perhaps matching TRBD2 (7 bases). The CDR3 runs 14 residues. Deletions cut 4 bases from V and 6 bases from J, with 14 bases between. Germline CDR1 reads SGHDT; CDR2 reads YYEEEE. The CDR3 nucleotides are TGTGCCAGCAGCCTGACGGGGGGCATAAACATTCAGTACTTC. It translates to CASSLTGGINIQYF.

V usage is TRBV5-4 and J usage is TRBJ2-1; a possible D gene is TRBD2 (6 bases). Per germline, CDR1 SGHNT and CDR2 YYREEE (reference sequence). The CDR3 loop spans 16 amino acids. V was trimmed by 0 bases and J by 0 bases, leaving 10 bases between them. CDR3 DNA: TGTGCCAGCAGCTTGGCGGGGGATAGCTCCTACAATGAGCAGTTCTTC. Translating gives CASSLAGDSSYNEQFF.

The chain has TRBV30 and TRBJ2-1, with a weak D call TRBD2 (6 bases). CDR1 GTSNPN and CDR2 SVGIG come from the germline V gene (reference sequence). Trimming stripped 2 bases from V and 8 bases from J, with 16 bases between. CDR3 size: 14 residues. The CDR3: CAWSPSTRPDEQFF. DNA for the CDR3: TGTGCCTGGAGTCCGTCGACTAGACCGGATGAGCAGTTCTTC.

The CDR3 loop is CASSLGLAGAQETQYF. In DNA form, the CDR3 reads TGTGCCAGCAGCTTAGGACTAGCGGGGGCCCAAGAGACCCAGTACTTC. The chain employs TRBV7-9 and TRBJ2-5; 12 positions match TRBD2. Germline assignment: CDR1 SEHNR and CDR2 FQNEAQ (reference sequence). V gave up 1 base and J gave up 1 base; unmatched junction bases: 1. The CDR3 sequence is 16 residues long.

This clone appeared once. The chain carries TRBV11-2 and TRBJ2-5; 9 positions agree with TRBD1. Germline assignment: CDR1 SGHAT and CDR2 FQNNGV. The CDR3 is 14 amino acids. V shed 5 bases, J shed 5 bases, and the junction held 6 bases outside the gene matches. In nucleotides, the CDR3 is TGTGCCAGCAGCCGGGACAGGGTAACGGAGACCCAGTACTTC. The encoded protein is CASSRDRVTETQYF. The full variable domain, in which reference TRBV11-2 and TRBJ2-5 provide the parts outside the CDR3, is EAGVAQSPRYKIIEKRQSVAFWCNPISGHATLYWYQQILGQGPKLLIQFQNNGVVDDSQLPKDRFSAERLKGVDSTLKIQPAKLEDSAVYLCASSRDRVTETQYFGPGTRLLVL.

The chain carries TRBV7-8 and TRBJ1-3; 10 bases are a match to TRBD1. Trimming took 3 bases from V and 2 from J; bases not matched to a gene: 13. CDR1 is SGHVS, CDR2 FQNEAQ, per germline. This CDR3 has 19 amino acids. The CDR3 DNA reads TGTGCCAGCAGCTTCCAAAGGACAGGGGGTATGAGTCCTGGAAACACCATATATTTT. This encodes CASSFQRTGGMSPGNTIYF.

This sequence joins TRBV4-1 and TRBJ2-2, with D perhaps matching TRBD2 (5 bases). This CDR3 has 15 residues. With 0 bases removed from V and 6 bases from J, the gap between germline ends came to 11 bases. Germline V gene data show CDR1 as MGHRA and CDR2 as YSYEKL. The DNA of the CDR3 is TGCGCCAGCAGCCAAGAGGACGGGGTGGCCGGGGAGCTGTTTTTT. Protein sequence: CASSQEDGVAGELFF.

The chain employs TRBV5-4 and TRBJ1-4; 8 bases fit TRBD1. This CDR3 contains 16 residues. Germline CDR1 is SGHNT and CDR2 is YYREEE (reference sequence). The ends lost 3 bases at V and 8 bases at J; junction bases unmatched: 12. The CDR3 DNA is TGTGCCAGCAGCTCAGACAGGGGAGGTGGAGGCGAAAAACTGTTTTTT. Protein: CASSSDRGGGGEKLFF.

The genes are TRBV6-1 and TRBJ2-1; D gene ambiguous. With 6 bases removed from V and 8 bases from J, the gap between germline ends came to 20 bases. This CDR3 has 15 amino acids. Per the germline V gene, CDR1 is MNHNS and CDR2 is SASEGT. The CDR3 sequence is CASSRVVDSSYEQFF. The CDR3 region has the DNA TGTGCCAGCAGCCGGGTGGTAGACTCCTCCTATGAGCAGTTCTTC.

The rearrangement joins TRBV6-1 to TRBJ1-1; 8 positions agree with TRBD1. The length of the CDR3 is 13 residues. V shed 8 bases and J 0 bases; nucleotides not matched to a gene: 2. Looked up from germline, CDR1 is MNHNS and CDR2 is SASEGT. CDR3 residues: CASGDRMNTEAFF. Here the CDR3 DNA reads TGTGCCAGCGGGGACAGGATGAACACTGAAGCTTTCTTT.